Given below is one T cell receptor beta chain in context. This CDR3 comprises 15 residues. Per germline, CDR1 SGHNT and CDR2 YYREEE (reference sequence). Deletions cut 0 bases from V and 5 bases from J, with 14 bases between. Using immunoSEQ multiplex PCR, the repertoire was profiled, and TCRdb retains in-frame clones only, with some absent. There are under 250,000 clones in the sample; about 90% occur only once, and roughly 0.79% lies in the top ten. The data were obtained in a study of blood T cell repertoires in COVID-19. Seattle cases were enrolled at active infection and followed longitudinally. The chain has TRBV5-4 and TRBJ2-5, with D tentatively TRBD2 (5 bases). Sequenced sample: peripheral blood. The sequence was obtained from a man aged 30-40 years with COVID-19, enrolled during active disease. CDR3 DNA sequence: TGTGCCAGCAGCTTGGTTCGGGGTGCGATGGAGACCCAGTACTTC. Protein: CASSLVRGAMETQYF.